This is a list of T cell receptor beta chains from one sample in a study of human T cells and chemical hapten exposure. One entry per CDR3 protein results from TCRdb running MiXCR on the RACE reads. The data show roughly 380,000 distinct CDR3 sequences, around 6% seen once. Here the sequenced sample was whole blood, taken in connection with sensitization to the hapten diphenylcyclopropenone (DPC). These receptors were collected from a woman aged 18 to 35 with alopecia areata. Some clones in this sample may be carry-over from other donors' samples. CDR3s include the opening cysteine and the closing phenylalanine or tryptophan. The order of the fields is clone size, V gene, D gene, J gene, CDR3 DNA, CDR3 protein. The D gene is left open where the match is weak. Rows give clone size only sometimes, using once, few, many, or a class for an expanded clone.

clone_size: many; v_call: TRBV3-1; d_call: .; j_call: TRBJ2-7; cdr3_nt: TGTGCCAGCAGCCAAGTCACCGGGGACCCCTACGAGCAGTACTTC; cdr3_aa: CASSQVTGDPYEQYF
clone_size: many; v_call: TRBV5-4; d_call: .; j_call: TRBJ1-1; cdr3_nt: TGTGCCAGCAGCAAAGACAGCTCAAACACTGAAGCTTTCTTT; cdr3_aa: CASSKDSSNTEAFF
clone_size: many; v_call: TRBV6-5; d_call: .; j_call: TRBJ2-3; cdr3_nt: TGTGCCAGCAGCCTTCTTCGGACCGCAGATACGCAGTATTTT; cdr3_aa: CASSLLRTADTQYF
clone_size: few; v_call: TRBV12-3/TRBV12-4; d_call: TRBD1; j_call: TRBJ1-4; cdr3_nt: TGTGCCAGCAGCGGGACAGGGCATAATGAAAAACTGTTTTTT; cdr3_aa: CASSGTGHNEKLFF
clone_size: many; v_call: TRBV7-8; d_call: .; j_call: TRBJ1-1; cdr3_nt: TGTGCCAGCAGCATACAGGGTACGTCTGAAGCTTTCTTT; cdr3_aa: CASSIQGTSEAFF
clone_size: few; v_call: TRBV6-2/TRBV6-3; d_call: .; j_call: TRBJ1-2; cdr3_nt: TGTGCCAGCACCCCAAGGCAGGGCCGGGCTGTGCTCAACTATGGCTACACCTTC; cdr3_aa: CASTPRQGRAVLNYGYTF
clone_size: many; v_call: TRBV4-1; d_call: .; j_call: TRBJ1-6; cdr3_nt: TGCGCCAGCAGCCAGCAGATGGTGTGGGGGCAATCGGGTTCACCCCTCCACTTT; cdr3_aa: CASSQQMVWGQSGSPLHF
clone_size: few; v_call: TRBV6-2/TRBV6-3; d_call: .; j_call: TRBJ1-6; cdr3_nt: TGTGCCAGCAGCCGCTCCCAAAGTTCACCCCTCCACTTT; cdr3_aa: CASSRSQSSPLHF
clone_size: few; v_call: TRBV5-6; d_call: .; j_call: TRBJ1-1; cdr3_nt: TGTGCCAGCAGCCACTCCGGGACCCGGGGGAATGGTTTCTTT; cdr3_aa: CASSHSGTRGNGFF
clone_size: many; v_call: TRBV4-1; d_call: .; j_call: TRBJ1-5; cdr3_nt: TGCGCCAGCAGCCAAGCACCTAATCAGCCCCAGCATTTT; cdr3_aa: CASSQAPNQPQHF
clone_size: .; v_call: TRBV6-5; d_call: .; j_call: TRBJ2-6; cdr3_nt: TGTGCCAGCAGTTCACGACTCTCTGGGGCCAACGTCCTGACTTTC; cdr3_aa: CASSSRLSGANVLTF
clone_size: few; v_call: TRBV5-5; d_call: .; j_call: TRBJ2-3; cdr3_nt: TGTGCCAGCAGCTTGACAGACAGAACGATCGATACGCAGTATTTT; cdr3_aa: CASSLTDRTIDTQYF
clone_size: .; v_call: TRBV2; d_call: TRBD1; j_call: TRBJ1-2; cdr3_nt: TGTGCCAGCAGTCTGCTTGGGACAGACTATGGCTACACCTTC; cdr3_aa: CASSLLGTDYGYTF
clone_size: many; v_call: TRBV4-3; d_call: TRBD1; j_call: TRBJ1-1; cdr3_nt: TGCGCCAGCAGCCAAACGGACAGGGTTTGGGGAAAAGCTTTCTTT; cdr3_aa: CASSQTDRVWGKAFF
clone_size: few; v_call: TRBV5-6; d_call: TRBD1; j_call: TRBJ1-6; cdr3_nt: TGTGCCAGCAGCACCACAGGGGGCAGCGATTCACCCCTCCACTTT; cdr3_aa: CASSTTGGSDSPLHF
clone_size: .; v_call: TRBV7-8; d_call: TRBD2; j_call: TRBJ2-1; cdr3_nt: TGTGCCAGCAGCAGTCCGGGACTAGCGGGGGGTGGTGAGCAGTTCTTC; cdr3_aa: CASSSPGLAGGGEQFF
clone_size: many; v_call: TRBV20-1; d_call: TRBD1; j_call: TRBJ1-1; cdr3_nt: TGCAGTGCTATGCCCGGGACAGGGGGAACTGAAGCTTTCTTT; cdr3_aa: CSAMPGTGGTEAFF
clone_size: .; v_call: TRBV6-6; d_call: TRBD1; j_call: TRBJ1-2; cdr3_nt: TGTGCCAGCATCGACAGGGATAGCTATGGCTACACCTTC; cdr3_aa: CASIDRDSYGYTF
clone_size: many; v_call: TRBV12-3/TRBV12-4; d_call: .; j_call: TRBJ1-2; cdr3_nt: TGTGCCAGCAGTTTAGCTGGAGGCAGATGGGAAGGCTACACCTTC; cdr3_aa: CASSLAGGRWEGYTF
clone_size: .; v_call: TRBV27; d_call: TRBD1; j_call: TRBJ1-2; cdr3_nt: TGTGCCAGCAGTCCACTAGACAGGGAAGGCTACACCTTC; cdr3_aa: CASSPLDREGYTF
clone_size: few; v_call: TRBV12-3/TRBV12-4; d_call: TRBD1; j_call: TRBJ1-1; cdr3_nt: TGTGCCAGCAGTCCGGGACAGGGGCGGGAGGGCACTGAAGCTTTCTTT; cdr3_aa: CASSPGQGREGTEAFF
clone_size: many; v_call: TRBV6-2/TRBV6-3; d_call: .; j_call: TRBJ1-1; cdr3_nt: TGTGCCAGCAGGCAAGACAGCTTGAACACTGAAGCTTTCTTT; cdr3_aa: CASRQDSLNTEAFF
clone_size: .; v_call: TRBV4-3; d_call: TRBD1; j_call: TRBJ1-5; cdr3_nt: TGCGCCAGCAGCCAAGGGGGAGGGGGCCAGCCCCAGCATTTT; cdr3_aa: CASSQGGGGQPQHF
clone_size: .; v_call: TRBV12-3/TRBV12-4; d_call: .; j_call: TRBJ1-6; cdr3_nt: TGTGCCAGCAGTCTTGACTCGCGAAGGTCACCCCTCCACTTT; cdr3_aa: CASSLDSRRSPLHF
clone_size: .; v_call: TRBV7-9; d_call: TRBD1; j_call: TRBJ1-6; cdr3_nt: TGTGCCAGCAGCTTGAGAGGACAGGGTCTTAATTCACCCCTCCACTTT; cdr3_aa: CASSLRGQGLNSPLHF
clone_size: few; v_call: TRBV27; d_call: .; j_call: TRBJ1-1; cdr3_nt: TGTGCCAGCACCCCAACGCAGGGGTATAGTGAAGCTTTCTTT; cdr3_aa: CASTPTQGYSEAFF
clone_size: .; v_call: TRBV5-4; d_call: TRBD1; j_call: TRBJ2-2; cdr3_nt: TGTGCCAGCAGCATCTGGACAGGGGGCCCCGGGGAGCTGTTTTTT; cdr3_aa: CASSIWTGGPGELFF
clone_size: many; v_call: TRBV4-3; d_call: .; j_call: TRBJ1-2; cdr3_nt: TGCGCCAGCAGCCATGACAGTCTAGCTAACTATGGCTACACCTTC; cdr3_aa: CASSHDSLANYGYTF
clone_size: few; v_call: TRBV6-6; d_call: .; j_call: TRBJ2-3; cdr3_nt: TGTGCCAGCAGTTACTACGGTTCAAGTAGCTTAGATACGCAGTATTTT; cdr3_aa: CASSYYGSSSLDTQYF
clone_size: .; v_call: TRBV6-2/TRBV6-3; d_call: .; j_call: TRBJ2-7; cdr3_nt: TGTGCCAGCGGGAGACTCCCCTACGAGCAGTACTTC; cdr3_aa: CASGRLPYEQYF
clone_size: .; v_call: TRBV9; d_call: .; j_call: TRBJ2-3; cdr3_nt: TGTGCCAGCAGCGACCCAGGGTTTACGCAGTATTTT; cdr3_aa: CASSDPGFTQYF
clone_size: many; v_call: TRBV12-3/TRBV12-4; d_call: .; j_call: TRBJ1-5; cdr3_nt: TGTGCCAGCAGTTTTTCTGGCAGGGTCTATCAGCCCCAGCATTTT; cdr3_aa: CASSFSGRVYQPQHF
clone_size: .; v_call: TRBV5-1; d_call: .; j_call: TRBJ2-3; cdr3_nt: TGCGCCAGCAGCTTCAGGACAATCACAGATACGCAGTATTTT; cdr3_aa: CASSFRTITDTQYF
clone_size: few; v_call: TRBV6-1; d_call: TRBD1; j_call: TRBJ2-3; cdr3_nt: TGTGCCAGCATAGTCGGGACAGGGGCAGATACGCAGTATTTT; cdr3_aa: CASIVGTGADTQYF
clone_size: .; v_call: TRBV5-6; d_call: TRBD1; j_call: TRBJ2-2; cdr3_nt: TGTGCCAGCACCGGGACAGGGATTTCTCACGATGGCACCGGGGAGCTGTTTTTT; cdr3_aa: CASTGTGISHDGTGELFF
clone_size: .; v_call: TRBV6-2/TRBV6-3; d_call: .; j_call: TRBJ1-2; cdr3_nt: TGTGCCACAACCTTGCGACAGTACATCTATGGCTACACCTTC; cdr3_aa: CATTLRQYIYGYTF
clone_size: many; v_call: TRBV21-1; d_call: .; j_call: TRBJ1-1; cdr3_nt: TGTGCCAGCAGCAAGGGCACAGGGTCCACTGAAGCTTTCTTT; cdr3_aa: CASSKGTGSTEAFF
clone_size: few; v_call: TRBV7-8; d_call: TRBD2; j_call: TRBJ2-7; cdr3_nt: TGTGCCAGCAGCCCCGGACTAGCGGGGGCCGCGTGGGAGCAGTACTTC; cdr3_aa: CASSPGLAGAAWEQYF
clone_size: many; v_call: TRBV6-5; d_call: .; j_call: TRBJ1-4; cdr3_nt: TGTGCCAGCAGACCCCTAGGAGGAGAAAAACTGTTTTTT; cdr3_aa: CASRPLGGEKLFF
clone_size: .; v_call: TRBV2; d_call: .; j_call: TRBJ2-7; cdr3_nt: TGTGCCAGCAGTGGGGACACCGGGAAGGGGGAGCAGTACTTC; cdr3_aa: CASSGDTGKGEQYF
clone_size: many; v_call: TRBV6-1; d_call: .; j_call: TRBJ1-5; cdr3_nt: TGTGCCAGCAGTGAAGGGACGGAGAATCAGCCCCAGCATTTT; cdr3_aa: CASSEGTENQPQHF
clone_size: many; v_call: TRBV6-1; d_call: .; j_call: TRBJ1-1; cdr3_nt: TGTGCCAGCATGGAGGAGGTAGCTTTCTTT; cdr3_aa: CASMEEVAFF
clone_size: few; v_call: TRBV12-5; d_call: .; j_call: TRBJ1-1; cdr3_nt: TGTGCTAGTGGCTTTGTACAGGGCACTGAAGCTTTCTTT; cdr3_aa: CASGFVQGTEAFF
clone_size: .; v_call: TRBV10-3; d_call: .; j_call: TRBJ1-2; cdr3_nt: TGTGCCATCAGTGTGGCAGCCGGTGGCTACACCTTC; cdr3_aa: CAISVAAGGYTF